This T cell receptor (beta chain) appears in the sequencing data of a study of blood T cell repertoires in COVID-19. Looking at the study overall: The samples span acute and convalescent COVID-19 from the United States, Italy and Spain. Sources were T cells, B-cell-depleted T cells, or PBMCs; the material itself was cDNA or gDNA.

The V segment lost 3 bases and the J segment 4 bases; nucleotides outside the gene matches: 4. Germline CDR1 SGHRS, CDR2 YFSETQ. This CDR3 contains 14 residues. Authors' methods: From reference gene primer amplification, estimates of nucleated cell counts were derived. Sequencing was performed with immunoSEQ multiplex PCR; in TCRdb, only in-frame clones are kept and a portion is missing. V and J calls plus clone size are reproduced from that table; the DNA served to infer D and trimming. This sample has about 55,000 clones; 75% to 95% occur once, and the top ten carry under 7.5%. The chain recombines TRBV5-1 with TRBJ2-5; 9 bases align to TRBD1. Sequences were obtained from peripheral blood. This sequence originates from a man aged 50 to 60 with active COVID-19. Here the CDR3 reads CASSSWTGAETQYF. CDR3 sequence (DNA): TGCGCCAGCAGCTCGTGGACAGGGGCAGAGACCCAGTACTTC.